Here is one TCR beta chain with its context. Seattle participants joined during active infection and were tracked over time. This table comes from immunoSEQ multiplex PCR, and its TCRdb copy is limited to in-frame clones, with some not included. The table lists tens of thousands of clones, more than 80% of them singletons. Germline V lookup: CDR1 SGHRS, CDR2 YFSETQ. V lost 4 bases and J 5 bases, leaving 15 bases between the germline ends. The CDR3 is 14 residues long. The data derive from a study of blood T cell repertoires in COVID-19. This chain links TRBV5-1 with TRBJ1-1, with D possibly TRBD1 on 5 matching bases. The source of this sequence is a man aged 50 to 60 with COVID-19, enrolled during active disease. The specimen sequenced was peripheral blood. Here the CDR3 reads CASSPDGGRTEAFF. As DNA, the CDR3 is TGCGCCAGCAGCCCGGACGGGGGGAGGACTGAAGCTTTCTTT.